These 5 T cell receptor beta chains came from one sample sequenced in a study of T-cell reconstitution after alpha-beta-depleted transplantation in children. Using unique molecular identifiers, the investigators prepared the TCRbeta library. TCRdb re-analysed the PCR reads in MiXCR, keeping a single row per CDR3 protein. This table has fewer than 150,000 distinct CDR3 sequences, about 21% appearing once. Sequencing used PBMCs, mostly from graft donor cells, obtained 180 days after TCRalphabeta/CD19-depleted stem cell transplant. Source of these receptors: a male patient aged 2 to 10 who had a stem cell transplant for chronic granulomatous disease, so the T cells may come from the graft donor.

This clonotype has only a few counts. The chain's CDR3 is CSAPRLRTSGRYEQYF. DNA for the CDR3: TGCAGTGCTCCTCGACTTAGGACTAGCGGGAGATACGAGCAGTACTTC. The chain combines TRBV20-1 with TRBJ2-7, with 13 bases lining up with TRBD2. The CDR3 consists of 16 residues. CDR1 and CDR2 from the germline V gene are DFQATT and SNEGSKA (reference sequence). V lost 5 bases and J lost 4; bases outside the gene matches: 11.

The table lists this clonotype with many counts. This chain's CDR3 is CSAIPTSGRINEQFF. The CDR3 coding sequence is TGCAGTGCTATCCCTACTAGCGGGAGAATAAATGAGCAGTTCTTC. The genes are TRBV20-1 and TRBJ2-1, with TRBD2 matching 11 bases. Per the germline V gene, CDR1 is DFQATT and CDR2 is SNEGSKA (reference sequence). The CDR3 extends over 15 amino acids. V was pared by 4 bases and J by 7 bases, with 9 bases of the junction left unmatched.

This clonotype was seen at least ten times. The rearrangement links TRBV28 to TRBJ2-1; D tentatively reads TRBD1 or TRBD2 (5 bases each). The CDR3 extends over 12 amino acids. Trimming removed 6 bases from V and 8 bases from J, with 11 bases in between. CDR1 is MDHEN, CDR2 SYDVKM, per germline. The CDR3 DNA follows: TGTGCCAGCAGACGAGGGGTCGATGAGCAGTTCTTC. Translating gives CASRRGVDEQFF. Full variable domain (outside the CDR3, taken from reference TRBV28 and TRBJ2-1): DVKVTQSSRYLVKRTGEKVFLECVQDMDHENMFWYRQDPGLGLRLIYFSYDVKMKEKGDIPEGYSVSREKKERFSLILESASTNQTSMYLCASRRGVDEQFFGPGTRLTVL.

This clonotype occurred a few times. The chain has TRBV5-6 and TRBJ1-3, with D uncertain. The germline V gene encodes CDR1 SGHDT and CDR2 YYEEEE. V lost 6 bases and J lost 0, with 10 bases in between. The CDR3 extends over 14 amino acids. The CDR3 reads CASTKPSSGNTIYF. The CDR3 coding sequence is TGTGCCAGCACCAAGCCGAGCTCTGGAAACACCATATATTTT.

In its sample, this clonotype was seen many times. The gene calls are TRBV28 and TRBJ2-3; tentative D call: TRBD1 (5 bases). Germline loops: CDR1 MDHEN, CDR2 SYDVKM. Deletions cut 3 bases from V and 2 bases from J, with 12 bases between. This CDR3 contains 15 residues. The chain's CDR3 is CASSFAGLYTDTQYF. CDR3 DNA sequence: TGTGCCAGCAGTTTTGCAGGGTTATACACAGATACGCAGTATTTT.